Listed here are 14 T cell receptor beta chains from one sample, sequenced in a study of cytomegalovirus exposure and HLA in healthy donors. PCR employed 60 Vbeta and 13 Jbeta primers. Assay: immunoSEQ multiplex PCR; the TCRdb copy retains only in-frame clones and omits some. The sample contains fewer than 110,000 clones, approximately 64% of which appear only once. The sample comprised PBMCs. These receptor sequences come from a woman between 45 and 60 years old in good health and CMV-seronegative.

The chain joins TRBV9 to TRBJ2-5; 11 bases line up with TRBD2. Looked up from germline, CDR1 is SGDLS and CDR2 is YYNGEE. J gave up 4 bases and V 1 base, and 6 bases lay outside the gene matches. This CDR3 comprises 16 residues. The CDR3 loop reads CASSVTSGRVLETQYF. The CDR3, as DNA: TGTGCCAGCAGCGTAACTAGCGGGAGAGTGCTAGAGACCCAGTACTTC. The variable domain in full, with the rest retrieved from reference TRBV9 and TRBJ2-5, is DSGVTQTPKHLITATGQRVTLRCSPRSGDLSVYWYQQSLDQGLQFLIQYYNGEERAKGNILERFSAQQFPDLHSELNLSSLELGDSALYFCASSVTSGRVLETQYFGPGTRLLVL.

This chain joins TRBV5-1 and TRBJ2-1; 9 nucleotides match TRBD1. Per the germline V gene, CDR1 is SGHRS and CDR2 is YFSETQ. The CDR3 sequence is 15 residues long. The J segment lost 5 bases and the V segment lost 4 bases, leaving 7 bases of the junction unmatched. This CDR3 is CASSGQGHGDNEQFF. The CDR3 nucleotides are TGCGCCAGCAGCGGACAGGGGCATGGGGACAATGAGCAGTTCTTC.

CDR3 residues: CASSELGTGGPSNQPQHF. DNA for the CDR3: TGTGCCAGCAGTGAGTTAGGGACAGGGGGCCCTAGCAATCAGCCCCAGCATTTT. The J gene is TRBJ1-5, the V gene TRBV6-1, with 12 bases identical to TRBD1. V shed 3 bases, J shed 0 bases, and the junction held 6 bases outside the gene matches. Germline CDR1 reads MNHNS; CDR2 reads SASEGT. CDR3 length: 18 amino acids.

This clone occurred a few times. The CDR3 is CASSLRGQKETQYF. Here the CDR3 DNA reads TGTGCCAGCAGCTTAAGGGGACAGAAAGAGACCCAGTACTTC. This chain connects TRBV7-9 to TRBJ2-5; 7 positions agree with TRBD1. CDR1 and CDR2 (germline): SEHNR, FQNEAQ (reference sequence). This CDR3 is 14 amino acids long. The V gene end was trimmed by 2 bases and the J gene end by 3 bases; junction bases not matched to a gene: 3.

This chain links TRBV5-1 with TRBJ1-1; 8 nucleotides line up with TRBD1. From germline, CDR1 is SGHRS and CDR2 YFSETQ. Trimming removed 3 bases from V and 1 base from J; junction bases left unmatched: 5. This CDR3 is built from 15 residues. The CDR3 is CASSSLGQANTEAFF. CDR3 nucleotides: TGCGCCAGCAGCTCCCTGGGACAGGCGAACACTGAAGCTTTCTTT.

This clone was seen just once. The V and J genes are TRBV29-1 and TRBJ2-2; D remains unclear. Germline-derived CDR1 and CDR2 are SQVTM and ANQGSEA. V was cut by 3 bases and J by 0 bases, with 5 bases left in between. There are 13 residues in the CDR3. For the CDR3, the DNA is TGCAGCGTTGATCGGTCGAACACCGGGGAGCTGTTTTTT. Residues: CSVDRSNTGELFF.

CDR3 coding DNA: TGTGCCAGCAGTGGACAGGGGGATCAGCCCCAGCATTTT. Translating gives CASSGQGDQPQHF. The chain recombines TRBV2 with TRBJ1-5, with 9 positions matching TRBD1. In germline, CDR1 is SNHLY, CDR2 FYNNEI. CDR3 size: 13 residues. The V and J ends lost 4 bases and 5 bases, in that order; junction bases with no gene match: 0. Based on the CDR3 plus reference TRBV2 and TRBJ1-5, the full variable domain is EPEVTQTPSHQVTQMGQEVILRCVPISNHLYFYWYRQILGQKVEFLVSFYNNEISEKSEIFDDQFSVERPDGSNFTLKIRSTKLEDSAMYFCASSGQGDQPQHFGDGTRLSIL.

The chain's CDR3 is CASSLVFGQGGNGYTF. CDR3 nucleotides: TGTGCCAGCAGCTTAGTTTTCGGACAGGGGGGAAATGGCTACACCTTC. This sequence joins TRBV7-8 and TRBJ1-2; 10 bases are a match to TRBD1. The CDR3 contains 16 residues. Germline values: CDR1 SGHVS, CDR2 FQNEAQ. The junction had 8 bases not matched to a gene; V was cut back by 1 base and J by 6 bases.

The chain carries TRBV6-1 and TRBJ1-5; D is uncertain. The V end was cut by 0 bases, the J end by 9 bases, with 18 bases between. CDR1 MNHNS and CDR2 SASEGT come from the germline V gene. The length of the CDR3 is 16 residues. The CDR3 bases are TGTGCCAGCAGTGAAGCCTATAGCGGGAGCAGTAGGCCCCAGCATTTT. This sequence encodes CASSEAYSGSSRPQHF.

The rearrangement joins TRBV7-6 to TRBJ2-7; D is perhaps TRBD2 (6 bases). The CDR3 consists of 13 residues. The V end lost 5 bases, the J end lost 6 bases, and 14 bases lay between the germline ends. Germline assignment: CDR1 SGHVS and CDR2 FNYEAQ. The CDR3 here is CASSKLGLGEQYF. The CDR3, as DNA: TGTGCCAGCAGCAAACTGGGACTGGGCGAGCAGTACTTC.

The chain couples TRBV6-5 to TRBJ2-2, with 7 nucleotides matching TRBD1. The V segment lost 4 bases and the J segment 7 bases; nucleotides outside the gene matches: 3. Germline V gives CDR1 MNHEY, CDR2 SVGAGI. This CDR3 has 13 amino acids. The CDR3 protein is CASSSSGGGELFF. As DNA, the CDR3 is TGTGCCAGCAGTTCCTCAGGGGGCGGGGAGCTGTTTTTT.

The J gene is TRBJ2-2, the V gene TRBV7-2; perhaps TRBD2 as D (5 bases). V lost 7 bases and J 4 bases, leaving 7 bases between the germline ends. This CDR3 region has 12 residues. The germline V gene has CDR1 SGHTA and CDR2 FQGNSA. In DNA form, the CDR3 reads TGTGCCAGCAACGCGGGCACCGGGGAGCTGTTTTTT. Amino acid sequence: CASNAGTGELFF.

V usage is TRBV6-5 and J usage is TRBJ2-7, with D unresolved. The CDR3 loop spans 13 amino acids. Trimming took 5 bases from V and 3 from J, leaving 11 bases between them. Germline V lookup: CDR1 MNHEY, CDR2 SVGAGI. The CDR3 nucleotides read TGTGCCAGCAGTCGGGTGGATAGCTACGAGCAGTACTTC. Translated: CASSRVDSYEQYF.

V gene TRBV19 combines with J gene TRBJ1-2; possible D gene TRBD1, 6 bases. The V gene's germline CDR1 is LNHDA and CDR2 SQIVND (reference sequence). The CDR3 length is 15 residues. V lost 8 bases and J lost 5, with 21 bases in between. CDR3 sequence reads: CASSIGQRSAYGYTF. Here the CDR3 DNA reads TGTGCCAGTTCAATAGGACAGAGAAGTGCTTATGGCTACACCTTC.